This is a list of T cell receptor beta chains from one sample in a study of CD8 T cells in ankylosing spondylitis. TCRdb used MiXCR to reprocess the 5' RACE reads, holding one entry per CDR3 protein. The sample consists of approximately 100,000 distinct CDR3 sequences, roughly 8.3% of them appearing once. The sequenced material came from blood, either unsorted or a sorted T cell fraction (not recorded which). These TCRs come from a male donor with ankylosing spondylitis or in good health (not recorded which). Each CDR3 is given with its conserved first and last residue. Each record gives: D gene, V gene, clone size, J gene, CDR3 protein, CDR3 DNA. D genes are given only for firm matches. Size tells how often a clone was seen (once, few, many) or the class of an expanded clone, and some rows leave it out.

d_gene: TRBD1; v_gene: TRBV5-1; abundance: many; j_gene: TRBJ1-6; CDR3aa: CASSLSPYRQGSSYNSPLHF; CDR3nt: TGCGCCAGCAGCTTATCACCCTATCGACAGGGGAGCTCCTATAATTCACCCCTCCACTTT
d_gene: TRBD2; v_gene: TRBV2; abundance: many; j_gene: TRBJ2-5; CDR3aa: CASSGLAGLQETQYF; CDR3nt: TGTGCCAGCTCGGGGCTAGCGGGACTCCAAGAGACCCAGTACTTC
d_gene: TRBD1; v_gene: TRBV4-2; abundance: NA; j_gene: TRBJ1-1; CDR3aa: CASSQEGAMRNTEAFF; CDR3nt: TGTGCCAGCAGCCAGGAGGGGGCAATGAGGAACACTGAAGCTTTCTTT
d_gene: NA; v_gene: TRBV12-3/TRBV12-4; abundance: many; j_gene: TRBJ1-1; CDR3aa: CASSLVEGGTEAFF; CDR3nt: TGTGCCAGCAGTTTAGTTGAGGGGGGCACTGAAGCTTTCTTT
d_gene: NA; v_gene: TRBV7-9; abundance: NA; j_gene: TRBJ2-6; CDR3aa: CASSFNVDIFSGANVLTF; CDR3nt: TGTGCCAGCAGCTTTAACGTGGATATCTTTTCTGGGGCCAACGTCCTGACTTTC
d_gene: NA; v_gene: TRBV12-3/TRBV12-4; abundance: many; j_gene: TRBJ2-3; CDR3aa: CASSQDWNTDTQYF; CDR3nt: TGTGCCAGCAGTCAGGACTGGAACACAGATACGCAGTATTTT
d_gene: NA; v_gene: TRBV7-9; abundance: many; j_gene: TRBJ2-1; CDR3aa: CASSPGGEQFF; CDR3nt: TGTGCCAGCAGCCCAGGCGGGGAGCAGTTCTTC
d_gene: TRBD2; v_gene: TRBV4-3; abundance: NA; j_gene: TRBJ2-3; CDR3aa: CASSQSPSGSEGHTDTQYF; CDR3nt: TGCGCCAGCAGCCAATCACCCAGCGGGAGTGAAGGTCACACAGATACGCAGTATTTT
d_gene: NA; v_gene: TRBV7-8; abundance: many; j_gene: TRBJ1-4; CDR3aa: CASSSPGTENEKLFF; CDR3nt: TGTGCCAGCAGCTCACCGGGGACGGAAAATGAAAAACTGTTTTTT
d_gene: NA; v_gene: TRBV7-9; abundance: many; j_gene: TRBJ2-5; CDR3aa: CASSSGDKTSQETQYF; CDR3nt: TGTGCCAGCAGCTCTGGGGACAAGACTAGTCAAGAGACCCAGTACTTC
d_gene: TRBD2; v_gene: TRBV10-2; abundance: many; j_gene: TRBJ2-1; CDR3aa: CASTDKGLAGGPSYNEQFF; CDR3nt: TGCGCCAGCACCGATAAGGGACTAGCGGGAGGGCCTTCGTACAATGAGCAGTTCTTC
d_gene: NA; v_gene: TRBV29-1; abundance: many; j_gene: TRBJ2-7; CDR3aa: CSVAVTYEQYF; CDR3nt: TGCAGCGTTGCTGTTACCTACGAGCAGTACTTC
d_gene: TRBD2; v_gene: TRBV5-1; abundance: NA; j_gene: TRBJ2-1; CDR3aa: CASSARLARYNEQFF; CDR3nt: TGCGCCAGCAGCGCAAGACTAGCCCGCTACAATGAGCAGTTCTTC
d_gene: TRBD1; v_gene: TRBV20-1; abundance: many; j_gene: TRBJ1-6; CDR3aa: CSAMDRSESPLHF; CDR3nt: TGCAGTGCGATGGACAGGTCTGAGTCACCCCTCCACTTT
d_gene: NA; v_gene: TRBV7-2; abundance: few; j_gene: TRBJ1-5; CDR3aa: CASSVTIRSGGNQPQHF; CDR3nt: TGTGCCAGCAGCGTAACAATTAGGTCGGGGGGCAATCAGCCCCAGCATTTT
d_gene: NA; v_gene: TRBV7-3; abundance: many; j_gene: TRBJ1-5; CDR3aa: CASSPLPGSRLGQPQHF; CDR3nt: TGTGCCAGCAGCCCCCTGCCGGGATCCCGCTTAGGTCAGCCCCAGCATTTT
d_gene: NA; v_gene: TRBV5-1; abundance: many; j_gene: TRBJ1-4; CDR3aa: CASRQQGQINEKLFF; CDR3nt: TGCGCCAGCAGACAACAGGGTCAGATTAATGAAAAACTGTTTTTT
d_gene: NA; v_gene: TRBV20-1; abundance: NA; j_gene: TRBJ2-3; CDR3aa: CSASLMEGLTDTQYF; CDR3nt: TGCAGTGCTAGTTTAATGGAGGGGCTCACAGATACGCAGTATTTT
d_gene: TRBD1; v_gene: TRBV6-1; abundance: many; j_gene: TRBJ1-2; CDR3aa: CASSRTGQGLGYTF; CDR3nt: TGTGCCAGCAGTCGAACGGGACAGGGCTTAGGCTACACCTTC
d_gene: NA; v_gene: TRBV20-1; abundance: many; j_gene: TRBJ1-1; CDR3aa: CSAREGFTEAFF; CDR3nt: TGCAGTGCTAGAGAAGGGTTCACTGAAGCTTTCTTT
d_gene: TRBD2; v_gene: TRBV12-3/TRBV12-4; abundance: many; j_gene: TRBJ2-7; CDR3aa: CASSHGRSASYEQYF; CDR3nt: TGTGCCAGCAGTCACGGGAGGTCCGCCTCCTACGAGCAGTACTTC
d_gene: NA; v_gene: TRBV7-9; abundance: NA; j_gene: TRBJ2-1; CDR3aa: CASLDGTIYNEQFF; CDR3nt: TGTGCCAGCCTGGACGGAACGATTTACAATGAGCAGTTCTTC